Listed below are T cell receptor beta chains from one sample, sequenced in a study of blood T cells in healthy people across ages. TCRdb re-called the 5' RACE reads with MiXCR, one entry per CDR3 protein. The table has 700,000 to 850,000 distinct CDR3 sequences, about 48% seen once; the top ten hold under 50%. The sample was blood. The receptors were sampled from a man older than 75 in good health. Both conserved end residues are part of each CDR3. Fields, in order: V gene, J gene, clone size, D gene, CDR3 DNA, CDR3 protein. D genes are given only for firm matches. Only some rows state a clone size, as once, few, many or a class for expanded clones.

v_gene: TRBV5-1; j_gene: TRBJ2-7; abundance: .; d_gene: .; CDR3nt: TGCGCCAGCAGCCTAACCCGGGACGGCGGCGCCTACGAGCAGTACTTC; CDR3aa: CASSLTRDGGAYEQYF
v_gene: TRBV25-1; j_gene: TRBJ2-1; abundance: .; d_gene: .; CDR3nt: TGTGCCAGCAGTGAACTGGGGCGGAGTGAGCAGTTCTTC; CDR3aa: CASSELGRSEQFF
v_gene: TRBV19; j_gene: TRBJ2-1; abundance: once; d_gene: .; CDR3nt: TGTGCCAGTAGACCCAGAGGCAGCTCCTACAATGAGCAGTTCTTC; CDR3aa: CASRPRGSSYNEQFF
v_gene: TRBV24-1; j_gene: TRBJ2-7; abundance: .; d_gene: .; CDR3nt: TGTACCACCAGTGATTCCTCGACCTACGAGCAGTACTTC; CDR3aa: CTTSDSSTYEQYF
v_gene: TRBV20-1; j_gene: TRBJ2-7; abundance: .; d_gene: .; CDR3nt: TGCAGTGCTAGAGATAGCCGGCACTACGAGCAGTACTTC; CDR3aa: CSARDSRHYEQYF
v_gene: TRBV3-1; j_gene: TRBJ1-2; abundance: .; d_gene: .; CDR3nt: TGTGCCAGCAGCCAAGATCGTGCGGGCCATGGCACCTTC; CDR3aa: CASSQDRAGHGTF
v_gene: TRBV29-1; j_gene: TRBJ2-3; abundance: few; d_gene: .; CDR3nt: TGCAGCGTTGAAGACAGTGCGACGAACCAAGGGGAGCTATACGCGTATTTT; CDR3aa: CSVEDSATNQGELYAYF
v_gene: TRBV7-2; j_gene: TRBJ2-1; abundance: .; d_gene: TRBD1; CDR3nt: TGTGCCAGCAGCTCACGACAGGGGGCGGTTGAAGAGCAGTTCTTC; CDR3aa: CASSSRQGAVEEQFF
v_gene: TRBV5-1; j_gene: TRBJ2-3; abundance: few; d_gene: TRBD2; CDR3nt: TGCGCCAGCACTCAGCGGGAGGGCGGGGATACGCAGTATTTT; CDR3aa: CASTQREGGDTQYF
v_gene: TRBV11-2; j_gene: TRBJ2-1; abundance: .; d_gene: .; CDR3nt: TGTGCCAGCAGCCCCCCATATCCCAATGAGCAGTTCTTC; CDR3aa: CASSPPYPNEQFF
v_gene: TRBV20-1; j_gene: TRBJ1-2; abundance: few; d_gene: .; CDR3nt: TGCAGTGCCCCGGCAAGCAGCAACTATGGCTACACCTTC; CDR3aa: CSAPASSNYGYTF
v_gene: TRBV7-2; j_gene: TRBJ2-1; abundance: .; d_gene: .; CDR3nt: TGTGCCAGCCAAACCACAAACGCGAACAGGGGGGGGCAGTTCTTC; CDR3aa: CASQTTNANRGGQFF
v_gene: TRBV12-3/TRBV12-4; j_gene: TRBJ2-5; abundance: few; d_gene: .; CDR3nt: TGTGCCAGCAGTCACCCTCAAAAGGAGACCCAGTACTTC; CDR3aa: CASSHPQKETQYF
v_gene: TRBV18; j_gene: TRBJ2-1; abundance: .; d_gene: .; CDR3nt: TGTGCCAGCTCATCCAGACATTTTGGCAATGAGCAGTTCTTC; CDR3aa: CASSSRHFGNEQFF
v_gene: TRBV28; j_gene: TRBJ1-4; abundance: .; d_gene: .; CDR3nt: TGTGCCAGCAGTGACCCGGGACGGCCTGATGAAAAACTGTTTTTT; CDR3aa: CASSDPGRPDEKLFF
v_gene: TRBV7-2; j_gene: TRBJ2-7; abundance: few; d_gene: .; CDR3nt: TGTGCCAGCACCGACCTCTACGAGCAGTACTTC; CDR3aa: CASTDLYEQYF
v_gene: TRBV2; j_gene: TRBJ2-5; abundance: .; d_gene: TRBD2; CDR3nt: TGTGCCAGCAGTGGACTGGCTAGCGGCCTCCTCAAGCAGTACTTC; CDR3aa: CASSGLASGLLKQYF
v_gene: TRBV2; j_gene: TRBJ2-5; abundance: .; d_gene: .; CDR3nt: TGTGCCAGCGAACGGTCCCAAGAGACCCAGTACTTC; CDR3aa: CASERSQETQYF
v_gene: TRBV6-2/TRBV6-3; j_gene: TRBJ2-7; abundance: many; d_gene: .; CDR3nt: TGTGCCAGCACCTCGGTGACACTGAAGGACGAGCAGTACTTC; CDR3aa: CASTSVTLKDEQYF
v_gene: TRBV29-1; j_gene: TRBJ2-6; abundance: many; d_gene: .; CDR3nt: TGCAGCCCCCTCCCCCGAACTGGGGCCAACGTCCTGACTTTC; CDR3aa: CSPLPRTGANVLTF
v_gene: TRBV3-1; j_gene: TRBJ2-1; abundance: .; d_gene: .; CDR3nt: TGTGCCAGCAGCCCCTTAACCCTCACTAATGAGCAGTTCTTC; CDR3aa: CASSPLTLTNEQFF
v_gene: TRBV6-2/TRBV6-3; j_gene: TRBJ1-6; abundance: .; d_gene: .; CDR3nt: TGTGCCAGCAGTGAGGGGGGACGAACACCCCTCCACTTT; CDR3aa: CASSEGGRTPLHF
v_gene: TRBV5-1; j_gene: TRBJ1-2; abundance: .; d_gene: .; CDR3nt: TGCGCCAGCAGCAACGGGACCTTGGAGGGGGCTAACTATGGCTACACCTTC; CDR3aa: CASSNGTLEGANYGYTF
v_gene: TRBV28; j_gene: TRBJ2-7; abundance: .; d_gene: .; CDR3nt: TGTGCCAGCAGATCTGCCCTATCCTACGAGCAGTACTTC; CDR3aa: CASRSALSYEQYF
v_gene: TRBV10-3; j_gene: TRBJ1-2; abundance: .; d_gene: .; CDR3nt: TGTGCCATCAGACAAGAGGGCAGCCCCTATTCGGAAGGCTACACCTTC; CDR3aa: CAIRQEGSPYSEGYTF
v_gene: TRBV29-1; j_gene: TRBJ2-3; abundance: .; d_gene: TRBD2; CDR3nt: TGCAGCGTTGTGACTAGCGGGACAGATACGCAGTATTTT; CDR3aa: CSVVTSGTDTQYF
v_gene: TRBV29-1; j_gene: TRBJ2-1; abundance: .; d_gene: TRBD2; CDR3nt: TGCAGCGTTCCCCCTGGACAGGGACTAGCGGGAGGGACTGAGCAGTTCTTC; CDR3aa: CSVPPGQGLAGGTEQFF
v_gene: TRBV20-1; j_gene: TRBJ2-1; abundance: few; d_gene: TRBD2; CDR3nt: TGCAGTGCGACTACTATAGCGGGAGCTAGCTATGAGCAGTTCTTC; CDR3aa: CSATTIAGASYEQFF
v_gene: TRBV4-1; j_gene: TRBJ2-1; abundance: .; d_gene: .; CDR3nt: TGCGCCAGCAGCCAAGATCAGGGCGATGAGCAGTTCTTC; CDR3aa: CASSQDQGDEQFF
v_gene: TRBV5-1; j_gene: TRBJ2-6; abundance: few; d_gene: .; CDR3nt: TGCGCCAGCAGCGTACGGAACTCTGGGGCCAACGTCCTGACTTTC; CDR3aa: CASSVRNSGANVLTF
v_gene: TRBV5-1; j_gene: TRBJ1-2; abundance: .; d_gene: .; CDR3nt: TGCGCCAGCAGCTCAGACACCAGCCGCTACACCTTC; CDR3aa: CASSSDTSRYTF
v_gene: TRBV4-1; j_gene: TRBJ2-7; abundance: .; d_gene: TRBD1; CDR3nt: TGCGCCAGCAGCCAAACCGGGACAGGGGCAGGCGAGCAGTACTTC; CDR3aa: CASSQTGTGAGEQYF
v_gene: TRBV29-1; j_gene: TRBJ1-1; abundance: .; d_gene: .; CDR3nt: TGCAGCGTTGAAGGCAATGAGCTTGAAGCTTTCTTT; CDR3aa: CSVEGNELEAFF
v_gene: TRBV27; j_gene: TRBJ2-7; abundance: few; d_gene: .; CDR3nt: TGTGCCAGCAGTCTCGGGGAATTGTACGAGCAGTACTTC; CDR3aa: CASSLGELYEQYF
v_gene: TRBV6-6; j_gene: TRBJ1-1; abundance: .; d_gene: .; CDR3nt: TGTGCCAGCAGTTACCTGGAGGATGAAGCTTTCTTT; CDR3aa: CASSYLEDEAFF
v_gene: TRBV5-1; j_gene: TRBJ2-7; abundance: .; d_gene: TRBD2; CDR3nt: TGCGCCAGCAGCCCGAGCCTAGCGGGATCCCCCTACGAGCAGTACTTC; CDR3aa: CASSPSLAGSPYEQYF
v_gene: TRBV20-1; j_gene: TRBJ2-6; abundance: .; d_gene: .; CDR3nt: TGCAGTGCTAGAGACCACGCGACGGAATCTGGGGCCAACGTCCTGACTTTC; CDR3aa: CSARDHATESGANVLTF
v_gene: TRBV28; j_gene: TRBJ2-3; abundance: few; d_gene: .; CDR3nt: TGTGCCAGCATCCGCCCCCCCGATACGCAGTATTTT; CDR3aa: CASIRPPDTQYF
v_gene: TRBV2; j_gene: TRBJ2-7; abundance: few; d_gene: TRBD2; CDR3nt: TGTGCCATCCTAGCGGGAGACTACGAGCAGTACTTC; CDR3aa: CAILAGDYEQYF
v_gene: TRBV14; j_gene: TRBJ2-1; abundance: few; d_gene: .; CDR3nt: TGTGCCAGCAGCCAAGGGGGACTCGGCCCCAACAATGAGCAGTTCTTC; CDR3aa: CASSQGGLGPNNEQFF
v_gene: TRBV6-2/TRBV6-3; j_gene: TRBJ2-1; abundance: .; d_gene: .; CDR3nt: TGTGCCAGCAGTACCCCGGAAGCTAGTGAGCAGTTCTTC; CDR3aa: CASSTPEASEQFF
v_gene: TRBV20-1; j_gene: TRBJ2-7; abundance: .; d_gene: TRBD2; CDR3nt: TGCAGCCCTTGGGGGGGAGCGGGCGAGCAGTACTTC; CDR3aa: CSPWGGAGEQYF
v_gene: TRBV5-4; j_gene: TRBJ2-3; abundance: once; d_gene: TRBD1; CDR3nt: TGTGCCAGCAGCTCCCGGACAGGGTTGCCGAGATACGCGTATTTT; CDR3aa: CASSSRTGLPRYAYF
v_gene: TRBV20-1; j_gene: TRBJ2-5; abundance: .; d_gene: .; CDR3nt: TGCAGTGCTAGAGATCCCTCGGGCGGGATGGAGACCCAGTACTTC; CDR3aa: CSARDPSGGMETQYF